This T cell receptor (beta chain) was obtained from a study of cytomegalovirus exposure and HLA in healthy donors. Study-wide context: The approximately 720 first-cohort repertoires and the 130 or so validation repertoires shared the same platform, a later analysis reported. Regarding the study as a whole: In vitro, a few CMV-associated chains proved specific for CMV antigens. Overall, about 160 TCR beta chains were annotated as cytomegalovirus-associated.

About this clone itself: The antigen is not known.

Produced via immunoSEQ multiplex PCR; TCRdb's table is partial and in-frame only. The profile covers about 140,000 clones, with 88% appearing a single time and 7.5% to 8.5% taken by the ten largest. V was clipped by 5 bases and J by 7 bases; unmatched bases: 10. Germline CDR1 is SNHLY and CDR2 is FYNNEI. This CDR3 is 16 amino acids long. The sequenced sample consisted of PBMCs. This sequence joins TRBV2 and TRBJ2-2; 10 bases align to TRBD1. This receptor was obtained from a woman aged 18-35 years in good health and CMV-seropositive. CDR3 loop: CASSPMTGGVGGELFF. CDR3 bases: TGTGCCAGCAGTCCAATGACAGGGGGCGTGGGCGGGGAGCTGTTTTTT.